This T cell receptor beta chain was recovered during a study of T cell repertoires in cytomegalovirus infection. Whole-study context: Recently identified HLA-C-restricted CMV epitopes were among the peptides used. CMV infection and matching HLA type were both indicated by public TCR beta signatures.

TCRdb passed the reads through MiXCR, listing each CDR3 protein once. The sample includes hundreds of thousands of distinct CDR3 sequences, 30% to 35% of them seen just once. As concerns this clonotype: Antigen unknown.

Study-level results: Ex vivo responses were dominated by HLA-C-restricted CMV-specific TCR beta clonotypes.

This CDR3 comprises 14 residues. With 3 bases removed from V and 0 bases from J, the gap between germline ends came to 9 bases. CDR1 LNHDA and CDR2 SQIVND come from the germline V gene (reference sequence). The sample in question was cultured PBMCs, obtained from culture after CMV antigen stimulation. This receptor was identified in a human donor in good health (CMV status not recorded). Some clones in this sample may be carry-over from other donors' samples. This chain joins TRBV19 and TRBJ2-7, with D hard to call. In DNA form, the CDR3 reads TGTGCCAGTAGTATCAAGGGTCCCTCCTACGAGCAGTACTTC. Amino acids: CASSIKGPSYEQYF.